Given below is one T cell receptor (beta chain) in context. Its antigen is not identified. The record originates from a study of cytomegalovirus exposure and HLA in healthy donors. Notes on the study in general: TCR beta V- and J-gene trimming was later associated with a missense DCLRE1C variant.

Primers: 60 Vbeta forward and 13 Jbeta reverse. Methods used by the authors: In a later analysis, roughly 11 million of around 75 million unique beta chains occurred in at least two donors. Assay: immunoSEQ multiplex PCR; the TCRdb copy retains only in-frame clones and omits some. Clone size and V and J calls were adopted from that table, with D and trimming inferred from the DNA. Altogether 90,000 to 130,000 clones are present, roughly 68% being singletons, with the ten largest covering roughly 0.82%. Germline V gene data show CDR1 as GTSNPN and CDR2 as SVGIG (reference sequence). The CDR3 spans 14 residues. Trimming stripped 2 bases from V and 0 bases from J, with 8 bases between.

The sequence was collected from a woman aged 25 to 45 in good health and CMV-seronegative. Sequences were obtained from PBMCs. The V call is TRBV30, the J call TRBJ1-3; D gene unclear. Here the CDR3 DNA reads TGTGCCTGGAGTACCGGGAGCTCTGGAAACACCATATATTTT. Its protein product is CAWSTGSSGNTIYF. The whole variable domain, filled in from reference TRBV30 and TRBJ1-3, reads SQTIHQWPATLVQPVGSPLSLECTVEGTSNPNLYWYRQAAGRGLQLLFYSVGIGQISSEVPQNLSASRPQDRQFILSSKKLLLSDSGFYLCAWSTGSSGNTIYFGEGSWLTVV.